This passage covers 29 T cell receptor beta chains from one sample sequenced in a study of neurological immune-mediated disorders. Each CDR3 protein gets one entry after TCRdb re-called the 5' RACE reads with MiXCR. The table has tens of thousands of distinct CDR3 sequences, approximately 10% seen once. The sequenced sample consisted of PBMCs. The receptor source for this set is a man aged 35 to 55 in good health.

This clonotype was seen ten or more times. V is TRBV20-1 and J is TRBJ1-5; 8 bases are shared with TRBD1. The CDR3 runs 16 residues. CDR1 DFQATT and CDR2 SNEGSKA come from the germline V gene (reference sequence). V shed 3 bases, J shed 1 base, and the junction held 8 bases outside the gene matches. CDR3 protein: CSARDREFLSNQPQHF. In nucleotides, the CDR3 is TGCAGTGCTAGGGACAGGGAATTTTTAAGCAATCAGCCCCAGCATTTT.

In its sample, this clonotype was seen many times. V is TRBV29-1 and J is TRBJ2-2, with D hard to call. CDR3 length equals 13 residues. Trimming took off 6 bases at V and 5 bases at J, with 13 bases between the two ends. Germline assignment: CDR1 SQVTM and CDR2 ANQGSEA. CDR3 sequence: CSVPGYRTGELFF. CDR3 in DNA: TGCAGCGTCCCGGGCTATCGAACCGGGGAGCTGTTTTTT.

This clonotype occurred many times. The chain links TRBV7-6 to TRBJ2-7, with 7 bases identical to TRBD1. The CDR3 runs to 17 residues. The V segment lost 2 bases and the J segment 2 bases; nucleotides outside the gene matches: 12. Germline lookup yields CDR1 SGHVS and CDR2 FNYEAQ. CDR3 residues: CASSLTPSGQVPYEQYF. The CDR3 coding sequence is TGTGCCAGCAGCTTAACCCCCTCAGGACAGGTCCCCTACGAGCAGTACTTC.

This clonotype was recorded at least ten times. The chain uses TRBV5-4 and TRBJ2-3; D possibly corresponds to TRBD1 (6 bases). Trimming removed 4 bases from V and 4 bases from J, with 19 bases in between. In germline, CDR1 is SGHNT, CDR2 YYREEE (reference sequence). This CDR3 is 16 amino acids long. The CDR3, as DNA: TGTGCCAGCAGCATAGGACAGATTTTTAACGCAGATACGCAGTATTTT. Translated, it gives CASSIGQIFNADTQYF.

By share, this clonotype ranks as medium-sized (0.01 to 0.1%). The chain has TRBV5-1 and TRBJ2-3, with TRBD2 matching over 11 bases. Germline V gives CDR1 SGHRS, CDR2 YFSETQ. The ends lost 0 bases at V and 3 bases at J; junction bases unmatched: 3. CDR3 length: 16 amino acids. DNA for the CDR3: TGCGCCAGCAGCTTGGAGGGACTAGCGGTGACAGATACGCAGTATTTT. Its translation: CASSLEGLAVTDTQYF.

The table lists this clonotype with many counts. CDR3 in amino acids: CASSPGPPLNEQFF. As DNA, the CDR3 is TGTGCCAGCAGTCCGGGACCTCCTCTCAATGAGCAGTTCTTC. This sequence joins TRBV7-3 and TRBJ2-1, with D tentatively TRBD1 or TRBD2 (5 bases each). Trimming shortened V by 6 bases and J by 6 bases, and 15 bases separated the two germline ends. From germline, CDR1 is SGHTA and CDR2 FQGTGA. The CDR3 sequence is 14 residues long.

This clonotype was observed many times. This chain links TRBV18 with TRBJ2-1; the D gene is possibly TRBD1 (6 bases). The V gene lost 6 bases and the J gene lost 2 bases, with 17 bases spanning the gap. Germline loops: CDR1 KGHSH, CDR2 LQKENI. The CDR3 is 16 residues long. CDR3 region: CASSELRGNAYNEQFF. In nucleotides, the CDR3 is TGTGCCAGCTCGGAACTCAGGGGTAACGCCTACAATGAGCAGTTCTTC.

The chain links TRBV7-8 to TRBJ1-4; 8 bases map to TRBD1. The CDR3 has 14 amino acids. Germline assignment: CDR1 SGHVS and CDR2 FQNEAQ. V lost 10 bases, J lost 10 bases, and 14 bases stayed unmatched. CDR3 DNA sequence: TGTGCCATTAGCTTCGGACAGGGATGGGGAAAACTGTTTTTT. It yields the protein CAISFGQGWGKLFF.

The sample holds many counts of this clonotype. The chain has TRBV12-3 or TRBV12-4 and TRBJ2-7; 8 bases agree with TRBD1. The CDR3 runs 16 residues. With V trimmed by 3 bases and J by 7 bases, 14 bases remained unmatched. In DNA form, the CDR3 reads TGTGCCAGCAGTTTCTTGGCAGGGGGCGCAGTAAGGGAGCAGTACTTC. Its translation: CASSFLAGGAVREQYF.

This clonotype was picked up many times. The rearrangement uses TRBV28 and TRBJ2-1; D possibly corresponds to TRBD2 (6 bases). The CDR3 is 14 residues long. V gave up 3 bases and J gave up 9 bases, with 15 bases separating them. Germline CDR1 and CDR2: MDHEN and SYDVKM. In nucleotides, the CDR3 is TGTGCCAGCAGTTTTCTCCGGGGGTTGGGTGAGCAGTTCTTC. Its translation is CASSFLRGLGEQFF.

By sample share, this clonotype is medium-sized. V usage is TRBV5-1 and J usage is TRBJ2-5; D remains unclear. Germline lookup yields CDR1 SGHRS and CDR2 YFSETQ. V lost 5 bases and J lost 2, with 7 bases in between. The CDR3 has 12 residues. Here the CDR3 reads CASRGLQETQYF. CDR3 coding DNA: TGCGCCAGCAGAGGCTTACAAGAGACCCAGTACTTC.

V and J are TRBV6-1 and TRBJ1-2; D gene ambiguous. Germline CDR1 MNHNS, CDR2 SASEGT. Between the trimmed V and J ends, which lost 2 bases and 4 bases, there was a span of 11 bases. CDR3 length equals 14 residues. The CDR3 region has the DNA TGTGCCAGCAGTGAATATCAGGACGGCTATGGCTACACCTTC. This encodes CASSEYQDGYGYTF.

The rearrangement uses TRBV14 and TRBJ2-5; the D is unclear. The CDR3 extends over 12 amino acids. V was shortened by 4 bases and J by 4 bases, with 7 bases between the two germline ends. CDR1 and CDR2 from the germline V gene are SGHDN and FVKESK. In DNA form, the CDR3 reads TGTGCCAGCAGCCCCACTCTAGAGACCCAGTACTTC. It specifies CASSPTLETQYF.

There are many counts of this clonotype. The chain combines TRBV5-1 with TRBJ2-7; maybe TRBD2 (5 bases). The CDR3 is 18 residues long. V gave up 2 bases and J gave up 1 base, with 22 bases separating them. Germline CDR1 and CDR2: SGHRS and YFSETQ. This CDR3 reads CASSLRTPAILESYEQYF. Written as DNA, the CDR3 is TGCGCCAGCAGCTTACGGACTCCGGCAATCCTTGAGTCCTACGAGCAGTACTTC.

In this sample, this clonotype turned up many times. The chain is built from TRBV5-1 and TRBJ2-7, with 9 bases identical to TRBD1. V shed 4 bases and J 0 bases; nucleotides not matched to a gene: 14. Germline V CDR1 and CDR2: SGHRS, YFSETQ. This CDR3 comprises 18 residues. CDR3 DNA: TGCGCCAGCAGCCATCTTGGGAGAACAGGGGGCGCCTCCTACGAGCAGTACTTC. Protein: CASSHLGRTGGASYEQYF.

This sequence joins TRBV2 and TRBJ1-2; tentative D call: TRBD1 (6 bases). CDR1 is SNHLY, CDR2 FYNNEI, per germline. This CDR3 spans 16 amino acids. Trimming removed 7 bases from V and 2 bases from J, with 20 bases in between. The CDR3 nucleotides read TGTGCCAGCACCGTACCACCCGGGACACCAAACTATGGCTACACCTTC. Amino acids: CASTVPPGTPNYGYTF.

This clonotype showed up many times. The CDR3 spells CASSLSSGLAGGDTQYF. The DNA for the CDR3 is TGTGCCAGCAGTTTATCTTCGGGACTAGCGGGAGGAGATACGCAGTATTTT. The chain couples TRBV27 to TRBJ2-3; 15 bases map to TRBD2. The germline V gene encodes CDR1 MNHEY and CDR2 SMNVEV (reference sequence). The CDR3 loop spans 17 amino acids. J was trimmed by 5 bases and V by 0 bases; bases with no gene match: 3.

This clonotype was seen at least ten times. The rearrangement links TRBV6-5 to TRBJ2-2, with 7 positions matching TRBD2. Losses at the gene ends were 2 bases for V and 6 bases for J; bases not matched to a gene: 6. Germline CDR1 MNHEY, CDR2 SVGAGI. The CDR3 has 15 residues. The CDR3 sequence is CASSYGGGVAGELFF. DNA for the CDR3: TGTGCCAGCAGTTACGGCGGGGGAGTCGCCGGGGAGCTGTTTTTT.

This clonotype was seen at least ten times. The chain uses TRBV27 and TRBJ2-7; 12 bases are a match to TRBD2. The J segment lost 6 bases and the V segment lost 5 bases, leaving 5 bases of the junction unmatched. The CDR3 length is 14 residues. Germline V lookup: CDR1 MNHEY, CDR2 SMNVEV (reference sequence). The DNA for the CDR3 is TGTGCCAGCAGTCTAGCGGGAGGGCCGGGCGAGCAGTACTTC. It specifies CASSLAGGPGEQYF.

This clonotype was detected many times. This chain joins TRBV5-1 and TRBJ2-2, with TRBD2 as a possible D gene (5 bases). Germline V gene lookup returns CDR1 SGHRS and CDR2 YFSETQ. V was clipped by 4 bases and J by 5 bases, with 12 bases between them. CDR3 length: 14 amino acids. The CDR3 nucleotides read TGCGCCAGCAGCACCGCCCGGGGTACCGGGGAGCTGTTTTTT. Protein: CASSTARGTGELFF. The whole variable domain, remainder taken from reference TRBV5-1 and TRBJ2-2, is KAGVTQTPRYLIKTRGQQVTLSCSPISGHRSVSWYQQTPGQGLQFLFEYFSETQRNKGNFPGRFSGRQFSNSRSEMNVSTLELGDSALYLCASSTARGTGELFFGEGSRLTVL.

This clonotype showed up just a few times. This chain joins TRBV12-3 or TRBV12-4 and TRBJ1-1; no reliable D call. Trimming took 7 bases from V and 5 from J, leaving 11 bases between them. CDR3 size: 12 residues. The CDR3 sequence is CASTDRGTEAFF. CDR3 nucleotides: TGTGCCAGCACCGACCGGGGAACTGAAGCTTTCTTT.

This clonotype was seen many times. V usage is TRBV3-1 and J usage is TRBJ1-1; D is unclear. The germline V gene has CDR1 LGHDT and CDR2 YNNKEL (reference sequence). The CDR3 covers 13 residues. The V and J ends lost 3 bases and 4 bases respectively, with 9 bases between them. The CDR3: CASSHIRSTEAFF. The CDR3 DNA is TGTGCCAGCAGCCACATACGGAGCACTGAAGCTTTCTTT.

This clonotype was recorded many times. The genes are TRBV28 and TRBJ1-2; D is undetermined. Trimming stripped 4 bases from V and 7 bases from J, with 13 bases between. Per the germline V gene, CDR1 is MDHEN and CDR2 is SYDVKM. The CDR3 covers 13 residues. The CDR3 nucleotides read TGTGCCAGCAGTTACAAAGGTTTTGGTGGCTACACCTTC. Its translation is CASSYKGFGGYTF.

This clonotype was seen a single time. The chain employs TRBV7-2 and TRBJ2-3; maybe TRBD1 (5 bases). Deletions cut 10 bases from V and 7 bases from J, with 21 bases between. Germline CDR1 reads SGHTA; CDR2 reads FQGNSA. The length of the CDR3 is 14 residues. The CDR3 coding sequence is TGTGCCACCAGTCCAGACAGAAGTAGTAATACGCAGTATTTT. Protein product: CATSPDRSSNTQYF. The variable domain in full, completed from reference TRBV7-2 and TRBJ2-3, reads GAGVSQSPSNKVTEKGKDVELRCDPISGHTALYWYRQSLGQGLEFLIYFQGNSAPDKSGLPSDRFSAERTGGSVSTLTIQRTQQEDSAVYLCATSPDRSSNTQYFGPGTRLTVL.

This clonotype was found many times. The chain recombines TRBV29-1 with TRBJ2-1; 8 bases map to TRBD1. J lost 2 bases, V lost 7 bases, and 4 bases had no gene match. The CDR3 sequence is 13 residues long. Germline V gene sequence: CDR1 SQVTM, CDR2 ANQGSEA. The CDR3 here is CSATGGPYNEQFF. CDR3 nucleotide sequence: TGCAGCGCCACAGGGGGTCCCTACAATGAGCAGTTCTTC.

On this clonotype: This may be a read error: a much more frequent sequence differs by one nucleotide. The CDR3 coding sequence is TGTGCCAGCAGCTTGCGGACAGGGGGGACGAACACCGTGGAGCTGTTTTTT. As protein: CASSLRTGGTNTVELFF. The chain recombines TRBV5-5 with TRBJ2-2, with TRBD1 identical over 10 bases. CDR1 and CDR2 from the germline V gene are SGHKS and YYEKEE (reference sequence). This CDR3 has 17 amino acids.

This clonotype came up many times. The rearrangement joins TRBV2 to TRBJ2-2; no firm D call. The CDR3 contains 11 residues. From germline, CDR1 is SNHLY and CDR2 FYNNEI. V lost 8 bases and J lost 4, with 5 bases in between. CDR3 DNA: TGTGCCAGCGGTTTCACCGGGGAGCTGTTTTTT. As protein: CASGFTGELFF.

The V call is TRBV20-1, the J call TRBJ1-4, with 7 bases that match TRBD1. From germline, CDR1 is DFQATT and CDR2 SNEGSKA (reference sequence). J was trimmed by 5 bases and V by 6 bases; bases with no gene match: 6. The CDR3 spans 13 residues. CDR3 residues: CSARDSENEKLFF. Here the CDR3 DNA reads TGCAGTGCCCGGGACAGCGAGAATGAAAAACTGTTTTTT.

This clonotype has ten or more counts. The chain links TRBV30 to TRBJ2-7, with D perhaps TRBD1 or TRBD2 (6 bases each). The CDR3 has 15 residues. V gave up 0 bases and J gave up 2 bases, with 14 bases separating them. The germline V gene encodes CDR1 GTSNPN and CDR2 SVGIG (reference sequence). The CDR3 sequence is CAWSVLGGGPYEQYF. Written as DNA, the CDR3 is TGTGCCTGGAGTGTACTAGGTGGGGGGCCCTACGAGCAGTACTTC.